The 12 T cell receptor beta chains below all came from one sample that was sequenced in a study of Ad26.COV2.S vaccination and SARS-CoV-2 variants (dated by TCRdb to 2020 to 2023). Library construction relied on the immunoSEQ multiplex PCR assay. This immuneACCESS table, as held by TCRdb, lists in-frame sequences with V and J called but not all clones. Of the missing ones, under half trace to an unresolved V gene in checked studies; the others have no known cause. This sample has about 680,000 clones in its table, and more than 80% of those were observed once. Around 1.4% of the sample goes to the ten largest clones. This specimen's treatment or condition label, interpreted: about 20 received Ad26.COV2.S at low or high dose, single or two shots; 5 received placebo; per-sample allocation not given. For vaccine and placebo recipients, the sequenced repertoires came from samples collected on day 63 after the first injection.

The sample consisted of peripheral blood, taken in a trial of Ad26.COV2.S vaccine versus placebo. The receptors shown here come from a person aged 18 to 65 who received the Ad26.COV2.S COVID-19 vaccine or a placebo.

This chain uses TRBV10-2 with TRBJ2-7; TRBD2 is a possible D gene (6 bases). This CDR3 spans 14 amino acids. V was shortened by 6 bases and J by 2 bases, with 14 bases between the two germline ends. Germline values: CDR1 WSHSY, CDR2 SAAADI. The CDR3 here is CASRRSEGPYEQYF. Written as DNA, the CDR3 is TGCGCCAGCAGACGGTCGGAGGGACCCTACGAGCAGTACTTC.

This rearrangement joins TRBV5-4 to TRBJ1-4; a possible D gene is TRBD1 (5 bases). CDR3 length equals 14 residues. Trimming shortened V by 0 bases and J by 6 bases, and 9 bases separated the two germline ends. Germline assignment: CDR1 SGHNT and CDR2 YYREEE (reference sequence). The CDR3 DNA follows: TGTGCCAGCAGCTTGGAGGGCAGGGATGAAAAACTGTTTTTT. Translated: CASSLEGRDEKLFF. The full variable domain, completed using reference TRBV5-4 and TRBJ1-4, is ETGVTQSPTHLIKTRGQQVTLRCSSQSGHNTVSWYQQALGQGPQFIFQYYREEENGRGNFPPRFSGLQFPNYSSELNVNALELDDSALYLCASSLEGRDEKLFFGSGTQLSVL.

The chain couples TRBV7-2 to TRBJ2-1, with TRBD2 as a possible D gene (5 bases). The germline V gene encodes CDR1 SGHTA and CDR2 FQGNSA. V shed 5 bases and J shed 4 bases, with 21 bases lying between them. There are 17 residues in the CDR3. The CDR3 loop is CASSTSGGVPPYNEQFF. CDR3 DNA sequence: TGTGCCAGCAGCACTTCCGGAGGAGTCCCACCATACAATGAGCAGTTCTTC.

DNA of the CDR3: TGTGCCTGGAGTGAGGGACGAAGCTTTCAAGAGACCCAGTACTTC. Residues: CAWSEGRSFQETQYF. The chain is built from TRBV30 and TRBJ2-5, with D perhaps being TRBD1 or TRBD2 (5 bases each). Trimming cost V 1 base and J 2 bases, with 14 bases left between them. This CDR3 is built from 15 residues. CDR1 is GTSNPN, CDR2 SVGIG, per germline (reference sequence).

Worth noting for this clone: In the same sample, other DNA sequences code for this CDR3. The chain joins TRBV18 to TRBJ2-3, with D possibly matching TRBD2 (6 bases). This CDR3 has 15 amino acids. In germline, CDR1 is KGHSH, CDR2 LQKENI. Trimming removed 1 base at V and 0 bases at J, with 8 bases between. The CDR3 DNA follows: TGTGCCAGCTCACCACTTAGCGGAAGCACAGATACGCAGTATTTT. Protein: CASSPLSGSTDTQYF.

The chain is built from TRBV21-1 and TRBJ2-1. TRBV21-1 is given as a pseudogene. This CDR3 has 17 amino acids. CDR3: CARSRHMGESIYNEQFF. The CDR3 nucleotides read TGTGCCAGATCCCGTCATATGGGGGAGAGTATCTACAATGAGCAGTTCTTC.

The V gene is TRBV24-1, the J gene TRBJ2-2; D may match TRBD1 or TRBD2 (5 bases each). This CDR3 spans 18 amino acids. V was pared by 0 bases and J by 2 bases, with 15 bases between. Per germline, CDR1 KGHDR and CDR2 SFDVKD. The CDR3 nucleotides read TGTGCCACCAGTGATTTGGGTCTTGGGACGGGAAACACCGGGGAGCTGTTTTTT. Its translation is CATSDLGLGTGNTGELFF.

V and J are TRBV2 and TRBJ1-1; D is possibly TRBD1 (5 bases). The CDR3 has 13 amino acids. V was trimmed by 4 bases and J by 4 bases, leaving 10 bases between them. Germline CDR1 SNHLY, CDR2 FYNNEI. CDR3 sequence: CASSVGGATEAFF. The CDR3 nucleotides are TGTGCCAGCAGTGTGGGAGGGGCCACTGAAGCTTTCTTT.

The CDR3 is CASSPVGRSYEQYF. The CDR3 region has the DNA TGCGCCAGCAGCCCGGTCGGGCGGTCCTACGAGCAGTACTTC. The chain is built from TRBV5-1 and TRBJ2-7; D unresolved. The CDR3 length is 14 residues. V lost 4 bases and J 1 base, leaving 12 bases between the germline ends. The germline CDR1 and CDR2 sequences are SGHRS and YFSETQ.

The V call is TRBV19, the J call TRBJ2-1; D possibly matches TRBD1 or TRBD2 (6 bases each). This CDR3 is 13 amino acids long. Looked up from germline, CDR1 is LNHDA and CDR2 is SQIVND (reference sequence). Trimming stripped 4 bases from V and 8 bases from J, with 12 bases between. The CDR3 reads CASSSRGGYEQFF. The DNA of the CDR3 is TGTGCCAGTAGTAGTAGAGGGGGGTATGAGCAGTTCTTC. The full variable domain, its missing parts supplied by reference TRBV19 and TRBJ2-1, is DGGITQSPKYLFRKEGQNVTLSCEQNLNHDAMYWYRQDPGQGLRLIYYSQIVNDFQKGDIAEGYSVSREKKESFPLTVTSAQKNPTAFYLCASSSRGGYEQFFGPGTRLTVL.

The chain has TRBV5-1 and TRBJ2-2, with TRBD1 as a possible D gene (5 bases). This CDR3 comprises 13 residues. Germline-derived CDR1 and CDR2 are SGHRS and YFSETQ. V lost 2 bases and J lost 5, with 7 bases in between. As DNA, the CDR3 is TGCGCCAGCAGCTTACCAGGGACCGGGGAGCTGTTTTTT. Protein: CASSLPGTGELFF.

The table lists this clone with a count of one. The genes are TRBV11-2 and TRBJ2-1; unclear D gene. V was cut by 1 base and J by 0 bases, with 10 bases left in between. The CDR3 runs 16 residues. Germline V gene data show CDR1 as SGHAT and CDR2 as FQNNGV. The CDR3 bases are TGTGCCAGCAGCTTAGGGTGGGGAAGCTCCTACAATGAGCAGTTCTTC. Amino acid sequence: CASSLGWGSSYNEQFF.